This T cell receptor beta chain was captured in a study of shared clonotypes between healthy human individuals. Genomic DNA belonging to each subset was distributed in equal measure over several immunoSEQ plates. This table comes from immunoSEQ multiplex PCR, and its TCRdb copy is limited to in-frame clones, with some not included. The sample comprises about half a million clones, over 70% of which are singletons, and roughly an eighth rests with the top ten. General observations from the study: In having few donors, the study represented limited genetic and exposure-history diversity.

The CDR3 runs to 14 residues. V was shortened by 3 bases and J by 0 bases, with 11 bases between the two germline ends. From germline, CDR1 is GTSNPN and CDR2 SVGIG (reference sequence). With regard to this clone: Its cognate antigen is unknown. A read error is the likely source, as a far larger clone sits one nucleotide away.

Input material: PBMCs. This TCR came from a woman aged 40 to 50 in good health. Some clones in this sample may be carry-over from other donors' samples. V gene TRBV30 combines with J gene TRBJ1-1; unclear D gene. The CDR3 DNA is TGTGCCTGGAGCGTACAGACGATGAACACTGAAGCTTTCTTT. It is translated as CAWSVQTMNTEAFF.